The present TCR beta chain was sequenced within a study of blood T cell repertoires in COVID-19. Study as a whole: Both acute and convalescent COVID-19 samples were obtained from the United States, Italy and Spain. Sample material is recorded as cDNA or gDNA derived from T cells, B-cell-depleted T cells, or PBMCs.

The germline V gene has CDR1 MGHRA and CDR2 YSYEKL. This CDR3 region has 15 residues. V shed 1 base, J shed 2 bases, and the junction held 4 bases outside the gene matches. Authors' analysis steps: Reference gene primer amplification gave estimated nucleated cell counts. The protocol was immunoSEQ multiplex PCR, while the TCRdb copy is restricted to in-frame clones and leaves out a portion. The V and J calls and clone size were taken over from that table, and D and trimming were inferred from the DNA. Among about 110,000 clones listed, about three quarters were seen once. V is TRBV4-1 and J is TRBJ1-1, with 7 bases lining up with TRBD1. Input material: peripheral blood. The sequence was obtained from a woman in her thirties or forties with acute or convalescent COVID-19. CDR3 residues: CASSQGQGVNTEAFF. The CDR3 DNA sequence: TGCGCCAGCAGCCAAGGGCAGGGGGTCAACACTGAAGCTTTCTTT.